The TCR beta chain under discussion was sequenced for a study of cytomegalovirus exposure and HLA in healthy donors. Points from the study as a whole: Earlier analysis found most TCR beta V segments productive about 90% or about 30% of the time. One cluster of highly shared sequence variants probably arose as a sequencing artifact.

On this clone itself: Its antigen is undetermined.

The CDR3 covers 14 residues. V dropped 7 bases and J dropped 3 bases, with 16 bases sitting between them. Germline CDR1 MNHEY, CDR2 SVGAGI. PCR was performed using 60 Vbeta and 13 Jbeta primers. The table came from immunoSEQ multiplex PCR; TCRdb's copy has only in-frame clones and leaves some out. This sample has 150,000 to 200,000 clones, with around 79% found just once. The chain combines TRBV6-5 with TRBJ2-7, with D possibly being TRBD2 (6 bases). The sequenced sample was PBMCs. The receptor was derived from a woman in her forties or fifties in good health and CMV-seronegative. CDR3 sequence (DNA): TGTGCCAGCACCGCCGGGACTGGCGTCTACGAGCAGTACTTC. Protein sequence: CASTAGTGVYEQYF.